These T cell receptor beta chains were read from a single sample in a study of T cells in Graves' hyperthyroidism and ophthalmopathy. TCRdb fed the multiplex PCR reads into MiXCR, producing one record per CDR3 protein. Of 650,000 to 850,000 distinct CDR3 sequences in the sample, around 20% were seen once. Sample: blood. Receptors were obtained from a woman in her fifties or sixties with Graves' hyperthyroidism that later progressed to Graves' ophthalmopathy. Each CDR3 is given with its conserved first and last residue. D genes are given only for firm matches. Clone sizes are given selectively: once, few, many, or a class where the clone is expanded.

D,V,size,J,DNA,CDR3
TRBD1,TRBV7-3,many,TRBJ2-7,TGTGCCAGCAGCTTTACAGGGGGCCCCTACGAGCAGTACTTC,CASSFTGGPYEQYF
NA,TRBV20-1,few,TRBJ1-3,TGCAGTGCTGAGCCCCTCGAGACTGCTGGAAACACCATATATTTT,CSAEPLETAGNTIYF
NA,TRBV20-1,many,TRBJ1-1,TGCAGTGCTAGAGCCGTGCTCAGGGGAGCGGGCACTGAAGCTTTCTTT,CSARAVLRGAGTEAFF
TRBD2,TRBV3-1,many,TRBJ2-3,TGTGCCAGCAGCCAAGGACTAGCGGGGGCAAGCACAGATACGCAGTATTTT,CASSQGLAGASTDTQYF
NA,TRBV7-8,many,TRBJ2-3,TGTGCCAGCAGCTTAAACGGTCCGCAGCACCGCACGACAGATACGCAGTATTTT,CASSLNGPQHRTTDTQYF
NA,TRBV6-1,few,TRBJ2-1,TGTGCCACCGAAGCCGGGGGCCGTTTATCCTACAATGAGCAGTTCTTC,CATEAGGRLSYNEQFF
NA,TRBV13,few,TRBJ1-3,TGTGCCAGCAGCTTCCCCCGGACGTCGGGAAACACCATATATTTT,CASSFPRTSGNTIYF
TRBD2,TRBV5-6,NA,TRBJ2-3,TGTGCCAGCAGCCAAGAACACGCGGCGGGGGGTCACACAGATACGCAGTATTTT,CASSQEHAAGGHTDTQYF
TRBD1,TRBV27,many,TRBJ2-1,TGTGCCAGCAGTTGGACAGGGGGCAATGAGCAGTTCTTC,CASSWTGGNEQFF
NA,TRBV7-9,few,TRBJ1-1,TGTGCCAGCAGCTTAGGAGGGAGTTTTAACCAATTGAACACTGAAGCTTTCTTT,CASSLGGSFNQLNTEAFF
NA,TRBV5-1,many,TRBJ1-1,TGCGCCAGCAGCTTGGACCGAGGGACCAACCAAGCTTTCTTT,CASSLDRGTNQAFF
NA,TRBV6-2/TRBV6-3,few,TRBJ1-1,TGTGCCAGCGGCCGGGGACGGCCGAACACTGAAGCTTTCTTT,CASGRGRPNTEAFF
NA,TRBV12-3/TRBV12-4,few,TRBJ2-2,TGTGCCAGCAGTTTATCGACAATTTACCATCTTGGGGAGCTGTTTTTT,CASSLSTIYHLGELFF
NA,TRBV2,many,TRBJ1-5,TGTGCCACCTCCCGGGACGGAGAAAAGACCCAGCATTTT,CATSRDGEKTQHF
TRBD2,TRBV12-3/TRBV12-4,NA,TRBJ2-5,TGTGCCAGCGGGGTTGGGACTAGCGGGGGGGCAGGTGAAGAGACCCAGTACTTC,CASGVGTSGGAGEETQYF
TRBD1,TRBV27,few,TRBJ1-1,TGTGCCAGCAGACCCAGGGGGCGTTCTGAAGCTTTCTTT,CASRPRGRSEAFF
NA,TRBV25-1,NA,TRBJ1-3,TGTGCCAGCAGTGACTTACAGGGATCGGGAAACACCATATATTTT,CASSDLQGSGNTIYF
TRBD1,TRBV2,NA,TRBJ2-3,TGTGCCAGCCGGACAGGGTTAGTTGATACGCAGTATTTT,CASRTGLVDTQYF
TRBD2,TRBV9,NA,TRBJ2-5,TGTGCCAGCAGCGCTTTAGCGGGGACTGGGCTTGAGACCCAGTACTTC,CASSALAGTGLETQYF
NA,TRBV2,many,TRBJ2-1,TGTGCCAGCAGAGGAAGGCAGGTCGACTCCTACAATGAGCAGTTCTTC,CASRGRQVDSYNEQFF
NA,TRBV18,few,TRBJ1-1,TGTGCCAGCAGTATGGGCAACACTGAAGCTTTCTTT,CASSMGNTEAFF
NA,TRBV5-1,few,TRBJ1-2,TGCGCCAGCAGCCTCCACAGGTACGGCTATGGCTACACCTTC,CASSLHRYGYGYTF
TRBD2,TRBV20-1,many,TRBJ2-3,TGCAGTGCTACCAAGACTAGCGGGGACACAGATACGCAGTATTTT,CSATKTSGDTDTQYF
NA,TRBV20-1,many,TRBJ1-2,TGCAGTACGACTACAGGGAAATTGTATGGCTACACCTTC,CSTTTGKLYGYTF
NA,TRBV19,few,TRBJ1-6,TGTGCCAGTAATGGCGGGTCACCTTCACCCCTCCACTTT,CASNGGSPSPLHF
TRBD2,TRBV7-6,many,TRBJ2-2,TGTGCCAGCAGCTTAGGGACTAGCGGGGGCCCTATGGAGCTGTTTTTT,CASSLGTSGGPMELFF
TRBD1,TRBV9,NA,TRBJ2-7,TGTGCCAGCAGCTTTCGGGACAGGGGGTACTCCTACGAGCAGTACTTC,CASSFRDRGYSYEQYF
NA,TRBV19,few,TRBJ1-1,TGTGCCAGTAGTAACCGGTCTGAAGCTTTCTTT,CASSNRSEAFF
NA,TRBV4-3,NA,TRBJ2-1,TGCGCCAGCAGCCGAGTAGACCTCATGGATTACAATGAGCAGTTCTTC,CASSRVDLMDYNEQFF
NA,TRBV6-1,few,TRBJ2-1,TGTGCCATCCAGAGGGGGGGCAAATACAATGAGCAGTTCTTC,CAIQRGGKYNEQFF
NA,TRBV3-1,NA,TRBJ1-6,TGTGCCAGCAGCCAAGTATCCCTATCCTATAATTCACCCCTCCACTTT,CASSQVSLSYNSPLHF
NA,TRBV27,NA,TRBJ1-2,TGTGCCAGCAGTTATGGGGATAGCTATGGCTACACCTTC,CASSYGDSYGYTF
NA,TRBV7-8,many,TRBJ2-2,TGTGCCAGCAGCTTAGTGGGTATCACCGGGGAGCTGTTTTTT,CASSLVGITGELFF
NA,TRBV6-1,NA,TRBJ1-3,TGTGCCAGCTATTATTCCGACACCATATATTTT,CASYYSDTIYF
NA,TRBV12-3/TRBV12-4,many,TRBJ1-1,TGTGCCAGCAGTTTAGCGCGTGCCGTTGAAGCTTTCTTT,CASSLARAVEAFF
TRBD2,TRBV5-1,many,TRBJ2-1,TGCGCCAGCACCCTAAACCTCGGGGGGGCCCCCTACAATGAGCAGTTCTTC,CASTLNLGGAPYNEQFF
NA,TRBV9,few,TRBJ2-2,TGTGCCAGCGGCGAACCTGGGGGGACGAACACCGGGGAGCTGTTTTTT,CASGEPGGTNTGELFF
TRBD2,TRBV20-1,NA,TRBJ2-3,TGCAGTGCTAGAGAGGGACTAGCGGTTGCAGATACGCAGTATTTT,CSAREGLAVADTQYF
NA,TRBV3-1,many,TRBJ1-6,TGTGCCAGCAGCCAAGCGGACGTACATAATTCACCCCTCCACTTT,CASSQADVHNSPLHF
TRBD1,TRBV7-2,NA,TRBJ2-5,TGTGCCAGCAGCCCGGGGACAGGGTTTGGAGAGACCCAGTACTTC,CASSPGTGFGETQYF
NA,TRBV2,NA,TRBJ1-6,TGTGCCAGCAGTGAAGTGGGGGGTTGGAATTCACCCCTCCACTTT,CASSEVGGWNSPLHF
NA,TRBV6-1,few,TRBJ1-5,TGTGCCAGCAGTGATGGAGGGTTTCTCAATCAGCCCCAGCATTTT,CASSDGGFLNQPQHF
NA,TRBV14,NA,TRBJ1-2,TGTGCCAGCAGCCAAGGGCTCGATGGCTACACCTTC,CASSQGLDGYTF
NA,TRBV27,NA,TRBJ2-1,TGTGCCAGCAGTCCCTTCCAGGGACCCCATTACAATGAGCAGTTCTTC,CASSPFQGPHYNEQFF
TRBD2,TRBV20-1,few,TRBJ2-1,TGCAGTGCTGACTCTATAGCGGGGACAACATACAATGAGCAGTTCTTC,CSADSIAGTTYNEQFF
TRBD1,TRBV2,many,TRBJ2-4,TGTGCCAGCAGAGCCGGGACAGGGGAAAACATTCAGTACTTC,CASRAGTGENIQYF